One sample yielded the 20 T cell receptor beta chains listed below, sequenced in a study of OX40 agonist ivuxolimab in advanced cancers. Library preparation employed the immunoSEQ multiplex PCR assay. TCRdb re-hosts the immuneACCESS table, in-frame sequences only. Its copies lack some clones; in the studies checked, an unresolved V gene accounts for under half of them, and the cause for the rest is not known. The sample has 77,000 or so clones on record, approximately 85% of them singletons. The ten largest clones represent around 2% of the sample. The sequencing used CD4+ or CD8+ T cells sorted from blood, collected in a trial of the OX40 agonist ivuxolimab. The receptors were sampled from an adult with an advanced solid tumor such as melanoma, head and neck, liver or kidney cancer.

This clone has more than one count but fewer than ten. The genes are TRBV18 and TRBJ2-6; D is unresolved. The CDR3 is made up of 17 amino acids. The V and J ends lost 2 bases and 0 bases respectively, with 11 bases between them. The V gene's germline CDR1 is KGHSH and CDR2 LQKENI. This CDR3 reads CASSPILRDSGANVLTF. The CDR3 DNA sequence: TGTGCCAGCTCACCAATTCTGAGAGACTCTGGGGCCAACGTCCTGACTTTC.

This clone was counted between two and nine times. The V and J genes are TRBV7-8 and TRBJ1-5, with D maybe TRBD1 (6 bases). Between the trimmed V and J ends, which lost 3 bases and 11 bases, there was a span of 29 bases. The germline V gene encodes CDR1 SGHVS and CDR2 FQNEAQ. The CDR3 has 18 residues. The CDR3 DNA sequence: TGTGCCAGCAGCTTGAGAAGTACCGGGACACGGGGCTACATGGCCCAGCATTTT. Its translation: CASSLRSTGTRGYMAQHF. Using reference TRBV7-8 and TRBJ1-5 for the parts outside the CDR3, the full variable domain is GAGVSQSPRYKVAKRGQDVALRCDPISGHVSLFWYQQALGQGPEFLTYFQNEAQLDKSGLPSDRFFAERPEGSVSTLKIQRTQQEDSAVYLCASSLRSTGTRGYMAQHFGDGTRLSIL.

The chain links TRBV6-6 to TRBJ1-6; 7 bases line up with TRBD1. From germline, CDR1 is MNHNY and CDR2 SVGAGI (reference sequence). V trimming: 4 bases; J trimming: 6 bases; junction bases outside the gene matches: 3. This CDR3 spans 14 amino acids. The CDR3 DNA follows: TGTGCCAGCAGTTTAGGGACAGTTAATTCACCCCTCCACTTT. It yields the protein CASSLGTVNSPLHF.

For the CDR3, the DNA is TGTGCCAGCAGCGTAGCGGGGACGTCTCACAATGAGCAGTTCTTC. This encodes CASSVAGTSHNEQFF. This chain uses TRBV28 with TRBJ2-1; 8 nucleotides match TRBD2. V shed 6 bases, J shed 5 bases, and the junction held 9 bases outside the gene matches. The CDR3 sequence is 15 residues long. Germline V CDR1 and CDR2: MDHEN, SYDVKM.

Only a few counts were recorded for this clone. V is TRBV27 and J is TRBJ1-1; D is uncertain. The CDR3 totals 12 residues. Germline CDR1 reads MNHEY; CDR2 reads SMNVEV (reference sequence). Trimming removed 3 bases at V and 4 bases at J, with 6 bases between. The CDR3 spells CASSFVGTEAFF. The DNA of the CDR3 is TGTGCCAGCAGTTTTGTAGGCACTGAAGCTTTCTTT.

The V and J genes are TRBV19 and TRBJ2-1, with D perhaps matching TRBD2 (5 bases). The V and J ends lost 5 bases and 6 bases respectively, with 8 bases between them. Germline loops: CDR1 LNHDA, CDR2 SQIVND (reference sequence). The CDR3 is made up of 12 amino acids. This chain's CDR3 is CASSLLANEQFF. The CDR3 DNA sequence: TGTGCCAGTAGTCTTCTAGCCAATGAGCAGTTCTTC.

V is TRBV18 and J is TRBJ1-2, with D possibly matching TRBD1 (5 bases). The CDR3 is made up of 15 amino acids. V gave up 6 bases and J gave up 4 bases, with 18 bases separating them. CDR1 KGHSH and CDR2 LQKENI come from the germline V gene. The CDR3 loop reads CASSRDAHRTYGYTF. CDR3 nucleotide sequence: TGTGCCAGCTCGCGGGACGCCCATCGCACCTATGGCTACACCTTC.

The chain couples TRBV10-3 to TRBJ2-7; D perhaps matches TRBD2 (5 bases). The CDR3 spans 16 residues. CDR1 is ENHRY, CDR2 SYGVKD, per germline. The V end lost 6 bases, the J end lost 1 base, and 19 bases lay between the germline ends. The CDR3 loop reads CAISPQPGIVSYEQYF. The DNA of the CDR3 is TGTGCCATCAGCCCCCAACCCGGGATTGTATCCTACGAGCAGTACTTC.

V is TRBV7-2 and J is TRBJ2-2; 7 bases fit TRBD1. The CDR3 sequence is 19 residues long. V dropped 4 bases and J dropped 0; count of bases not matched to a gene: 14. Germline CDR1 reads SGHTA; CDR2 reads FQGNSA. DNA of the CDR3: TGTGCCAGCAGCTCACGAGGGGGCTCCAGATACGCGAACACCGGGGAGCTGTTTTTT. Translating gives CASSSRGGSRYANTGELFF.

This clone was detected a few times. This chain uses TRBV9 with TRBJ2-1; TRBD2 agrees at 12 bases. Per germline, CDR1 SGDLS and CDR2 YYNGEE. The CDR3 is made up of 16 amino acids. The V and J ends lost 4 bases and 5 bases, in that order; junction bases with no gene match: 7. As DNA, the CDR3 is TGTGCCAGCAGCCGAGGACTAGCGGGATTTGACAATGAGCAGTTCTTC. Translation gives CASSRGLAGFDNEQFF.

The chain has TRBV6-5 and TRBJ1-2; a weak D match, TRBD1 (6 bases). This CDR3 has 13 residues. Trimming cost V 4 bases and J 8 bases, with 14 bases left between them. Germline CDR1 and CDR2: MNHEY and SVGAGI. The CDR3 spells CASSLRAGDGYTF. The CDR3 DNA reads as TGTGCCAGCAGTTTAAGGGCAGGGGACGGCTACACCTTC.

The chain uses TRBV5-4 and TRBJ1-1; D is uncertain. Germline-derived CDR1 and CDR2 are SGHNT and YYREEE (reference sequence). The CDR3 has 12 amino acids. With 8 bases removed from V and 0 bases from J, the gap between germline ends came to 8 bases. The DNA for the CDR3 is TGTGCCAGTAGCGGTATGAACACTGAAGCTTTCTTT. It translates to CASSGMNTEAFF.

The V gene is TRBV25-1, the J gene TRBJ1-6; tentative D call: TRBD1 (5 bases). Germline V CDR1 and CDR2: MGHDK, SYGVNS. CDR3 length: 16 amino acids. Trimming cost V 2 bases and J 1 base, with 9 bases left between them. The CDR3 DNA reads TGTGCCAGCAGTGAAGCAGGGCTGTCCTATAATTCACCCCTCCACTTT. Translated: CASSEAGLSYNSPLHF.

The chain employs TRBV11-2 and TRBJ1-4; tentatively, D is TRBD1 (6 bases). In germline, CDR1 is SGHAT, CDR2 FQNNGV. There are 18 residues in the CDR3. Trimming took off 5 bases at V and 0 bases at J, with 19 bases between the two ends. DNA for the CDR3: TGTGCCAGCAGCCCAGGGGACCGCATATTGGCAACTAATGAAAAACTGTTTTTT. This sequence encodes CASSPGDRILATNEKLFF.

The rearrangement uses TRBV6-5 and TRBJ2-7, with 7 bases aligning to TRBD1. The germline CDR1 and CDR2 sequences are MNHEY and SVGAGI. The ends lost 8 bases at V and 5 bases at J; junction bases unmatched: 3. The CDR3 consists of 11 residues. CDR3 bases: TGTGCCAGCGAGGGGGCCGACGAGCAGTACTTC. Its protein is CASEGADEQYF.

The chain joins TRBV6-5 to TRBJ1-5; D perhaps matches TRBD1 (5 bases). CDR1 and CDR2 from the germline V gene are MNHEY and SVGAGI. The CDR3 length is 15 residues. The ends were cut back, 6 bases at V and 4 bases at J, with 16 bases in the middle. The CDR3 protein is CASSEGKGFNQPQHF. The CDR3 nucleotides read TGTGCCAGCAGCGAGGGGAAGGGGTTTAATCAGCCCCAGCATTTT.

The chain recombines TRBV5-4 with TRBJ2-1; D gene ambiguous. The CDR3 spans 11 residues. Germline V gene data show CDR1 as SGHNT and CDR2 as YYREEE (reference sequence). V was shortened by 5 bases and J by 5 bases, with 5 bases between the two germline ends. The DNA for the CDR3 is TGTGCCAGCAGTGGGAACAATGAGCAGTTCTTC. This codes for CASSGNNEQFF.

This chain joins TRBV7-2 and TRBJ1-4; the D is unclear. Germline V gene sequence: CDR1 SGHTA, CDR2 FQGNSA. The CDR3 has 13 residues. V lost 2 bases and J lost 8, with 9 bases in between. This CDR3 is CASSLSVREKLFF. The CDR3 DNA follows: TGTGCCAGCAGCTTATCGGTTAGGGAAAAACTGTTTTTT.

The chain has TRBV27 and TRBJ2-5; 8 bases map to TRBD1. The CDR3 consists of 12 residues. V lost 6 bases to trimming and J lost 5 bases; unmatched junction nucleotides: 2. CDR1 and CDR2 (germline): MNHEY, SMNVEV (reference sequence). The chain's CDR3 is CASRTGVETQYF. The CDR3 DNA sequence: TGTGCCAGCAGGACAGGGGTGGAGACCCAGTACTTC.

V usage is TRBV5-1 and J usage is TRBJ1-5, with 8 bases lining up with TRBD1. CDR1 is SGHRS, CDR2 YFSETQ, per germline. This CDR3 is 15 amino acids long. After removal of 4 bases from V and 8 bases from J, the junction contained 11 bases not matched to a gene. The CDR3 sequence is CASSTQPGGTEPQHF. The CDR3 nucleotides are TGCGCCAGCAGCACTCAACCAGGGGGCACGGAGCCCCAGCATTTT.